The 15 T cell receptor beta chains listed next were all sequenced from one sample in a study of siplizumab effects on memory and regulatory T cells. Repertoires were generated with immunoSEQ multiplex PCR, while TCRdb's copy carries only in-frame clones and drops some. The sample holds roughly 100,000 clones; 93% are singletons and the top ten take 0.25% to 0.35%. Specimen: CD4+ T cells sorted from blood. The receptors here all came from a human donor in good health.

This sequence joins TRBV7-9 and TRBJ1-1, with D tentatively TRBD1 (5 bases). The CDR3 is 17 amino acids. Looked up from germline, CDR1 is SEHNR and CDR2 is FQNEAQ (reference sequence). The V end was cut by 5 bases, the J end by 3 bases, with 22 bases between. DNA for the CDR3: TGTGCCAGCAGCGATAATTACCGGGACCCCGGGGACACTGAAGCTTTCTTT. This sequence encodes CASSDNYRDPGDTEAFF.

The chain is built from TRBV19 and TRBJ1-1; the match to TRBD1 covers 7 bases. V gave up 7 bases and J gave up 1 base; unmatched junction bases: 18. Germline lookup yields CDR1 LNHDA and CDR2 SQIVND (reference sequence). The CDR3 has 18 residues. For the CDR3, the DNA is TGTGCCAGTACTCTCCTACGTATGGCCGGGACAGAGAACACTGAAGCTTTCTTT. Amino acids: CASTLLRMAGTENTEAFF.

The chain couples TRBV30 to TRBJ2-7; maybe TRBD2 (6 bases). Trimming left V 0 bases short and J 6 bases short, with 12 bases between. CDR1 is GTSNPN, CDR2 SVGIG, per germline (reference sequence). The CDR3 covers 13 residues. This CDR3 reads CAWSVWGDGEQYF. The CDR3 DNA follows: TGTGCCTGGAGTGTATGGGGGGATGGCGAGCAGTACTTC.

V usage is TRBV6-1 and J usage is TRBJ1-1; TRBD1 is a possible D gene (6 bases). Germline V CDR1 and CDR2: MNHNS, SASEGT. This CDR3 spans 13 amino acids. The V end lost 4 bases, the J end lost 9 bases, and 15 bases lay between the germline ends. CDR3 region: CASSVVQGKQAFF. DNA for the CDR3: TGTGCCAGCAGTGTAGTACAGGGAAAGCAAGCTTTCTTT.

The chain recombines TRBV18 with TRBJ1-1; D possibly corresponds to TRBD1 (6 bases). V was trimmed by 6 bases and J by 2 bases, leaving 10 bases between them. The CDR3 covers 13 residues. CDR1 and CDR2 (germline): KGHSH, LQKENI. The CDR3 loop is CASSPTGNTEAFF. The CDR3 coding sequence is TGTGCCAGCTCTCCGACAGGAAACACTGAAGCTTTCTTT.

This clone was detected once. V usage is TRBV19 and J usage is TRBJ2-2, with a possible D match to TRBD2 (5 bases). Looked up from germline, CDR1 is LNHDA and CDR2 is SQIVND (reference sequence). The CDR3 runs 14 residues. The V end lost 4 bases, the J end lost 5 bases, and 11 bases lay between the germline ends. The CDR3 is CASSTGLATGELFF. CDR3 nucleotide sequence: TGTGCCAGTAGTACCGGACTCGCAACCGGGGAGCTGTTTTTT.

Concerning this clone itself: Because the CDR3's place on the DNA is in doubt, the DNA is left out and the CDR3 is given as listed by TCRdb. V gene TRBV21-1 combines with J gene TRBJ2-1; the table gives TRBD1 as D, unverified against the DNA. TRBV21-1 is noted as a pseudogene. Counting both end residues, the CDR3 totals 19 amino acids. The CDR3 here is CASSKGQGVGSGSYNEQFF.

The table lists this clone with a few counts. The V call is TRBV2, the J call TRBJ2-3; D gene unclear. Germline V lookup: CDR1 SNHLY, CDR2 FYNNEI. Trimming cost V 3 bases and J 1 base, with 11 bases left between them. CDR3 length: 15 residues. The DNA for the CDR3 is TGTGCCAGCAGTGAGGGGTGGCAACGCACAGATACGCAGTATTTT. It is translated as CASSEGWQRTDTQYF.

The chain combines TRBV19 with TRBJ2-3; the D gene could be TRBD1 or TRBD2 (6 bases each). The V and J ends lost 5 bases and 6 bases respectively, with 18 bases between them. CDR3 size: 15 residues. The germline V gene encodes CDR1 LNHDA and CDR2 SQIVND (reference sequence). This CDR3 reads CASSVGGTPGDTQYF. CDR3 DNA: TGTGCCAGTAGTGTCGGCGGGACACCCGGGGATACGCAGTATTTT. The entire variable domain, with the rest obtained from reference TRBV19 and TRBJ2-3, is as follows: DGGITQSPKYLFRKEGQNVTLSCEQNLNHDAMYWYRQDPGQGLRLIYYSQIVNDFQKGDIAEGYSVSREKKESFPLTVTSAQKNPTAFYLCASSVGGTPGDTQYFGPGTRLTVL.

This sequence joins TRBV5-4 and TRBJ1-6; maybe TRBD1 (6 bases). Germline CDR1 SGHNT, CDR2 YYREEE (reference sequence). Trimming shortened V by 5 bases and J by 7 bases, and 19 bases separated the two germline ends. The length of the CDR3 is 16 residues. The CDR3 nucleotides read TGTGCCAGCAGGACCGGGCCAGGGGTTGGAAATTCACCCCTCCACTTT. Encoded protein: CASRTGPGVGNSPLHF.

V usage is TRBV9 and J usage is TRBJ1-6, with TRBD1 identical over 7 bases. The germline V gene has CDR1 SGDLS and CDR2 YYNGEE. The CDR3 sequence is 14 residues long. J gave up 10 bases and V 0 bases, and 4 bases lay outside the gene matches. CDR3 DNA: TGTGCCAGCAGCGTAGGGGACAGCGACTCACCCCTCCACTTT. Encoded protein: CASSVGDSDSPLHF.

This chain connects TRBV25-1 to TRBJ1-2, with D possibly being TRBD1 (5 bases). Germline V gene data show CDR1 as MGHDK and CDR2 as SYGVNS. V was pared by 5 bases and J by 7 bases, with 14 bases between. The CDR3 covers 13 residues. CDR3 residues: CASSRDSRSGYTF. CDR3 in DNA: TGTGCCAGCAGTCGGGACTCGCGCAGTGGCTACACCTTC.

V is TRBV6-5 and J is TRBJ1-1; D is ambiguous. The CDR3 extends over 14 amino acids. Trimming cost V 6 bases and J 1 base, with 12 bases left between them. Germline lookup yields CDR1 MNHEY and CDR2 SVGAGI. CDR3 nucleotide sequence: TGTGCCAGCAGCCTGTCTCGGAAGAACACTGAAGCTTTCTTT. It encodes CASSLSRKNTEAFF.

The V gene is TRBV6-4, the J gene TRBJ2-1; D gene unclear. Trimming removed 3 bases from V and 10 bases from J, with 13 bases in between. Germline V gene sequence: CDR1 MRHNA, CDR2 SNTAGT. The CDR3 covers 13 residues. CDR3: CASSDELGIEQFF. The CDR3 DNA sequence: TGTGCCAGCAGTGATGAGCTGGGGATCGAGCAGTTCTTC.

The gene calls are TRBV7-9 and TRBJ1-1; D unclear. V was cut by 4 bases and J by 5 bases, with 11 bases left in between. Per the germline V gene, CDR1 is SEHNR and CDR2 is FQNEAQ (reference sequence). This CDR3 spans 13 amino acids. The chain's CDR3 is CASSSIANTEAFF. CDR3 sequence (DNA): TGTGCCAGCAGCTCGATCGCGAATACTGAAGCTTTCTTT.